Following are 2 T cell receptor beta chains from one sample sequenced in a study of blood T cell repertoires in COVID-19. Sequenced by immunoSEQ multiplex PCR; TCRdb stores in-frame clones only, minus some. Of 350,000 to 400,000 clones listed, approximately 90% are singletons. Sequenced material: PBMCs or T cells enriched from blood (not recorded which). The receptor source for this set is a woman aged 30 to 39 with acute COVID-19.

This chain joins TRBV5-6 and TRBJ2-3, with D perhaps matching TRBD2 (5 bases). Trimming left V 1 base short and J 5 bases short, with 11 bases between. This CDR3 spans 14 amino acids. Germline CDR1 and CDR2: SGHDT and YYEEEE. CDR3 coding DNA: TGTGCCAGCAGCTTGTTGAGGGCTGAAGATACGCAGTATTTT. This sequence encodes CASSLLRAEDTQYF.

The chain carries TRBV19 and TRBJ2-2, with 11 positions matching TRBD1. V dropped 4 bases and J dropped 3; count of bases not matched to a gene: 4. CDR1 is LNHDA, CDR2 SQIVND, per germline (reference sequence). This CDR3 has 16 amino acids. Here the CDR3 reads CASSTGQGAYTGELFF. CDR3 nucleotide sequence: TGTGCCAGTAGTACTGGACAGGGGGCGTACACCGGGGAGCTGTTTTTT.